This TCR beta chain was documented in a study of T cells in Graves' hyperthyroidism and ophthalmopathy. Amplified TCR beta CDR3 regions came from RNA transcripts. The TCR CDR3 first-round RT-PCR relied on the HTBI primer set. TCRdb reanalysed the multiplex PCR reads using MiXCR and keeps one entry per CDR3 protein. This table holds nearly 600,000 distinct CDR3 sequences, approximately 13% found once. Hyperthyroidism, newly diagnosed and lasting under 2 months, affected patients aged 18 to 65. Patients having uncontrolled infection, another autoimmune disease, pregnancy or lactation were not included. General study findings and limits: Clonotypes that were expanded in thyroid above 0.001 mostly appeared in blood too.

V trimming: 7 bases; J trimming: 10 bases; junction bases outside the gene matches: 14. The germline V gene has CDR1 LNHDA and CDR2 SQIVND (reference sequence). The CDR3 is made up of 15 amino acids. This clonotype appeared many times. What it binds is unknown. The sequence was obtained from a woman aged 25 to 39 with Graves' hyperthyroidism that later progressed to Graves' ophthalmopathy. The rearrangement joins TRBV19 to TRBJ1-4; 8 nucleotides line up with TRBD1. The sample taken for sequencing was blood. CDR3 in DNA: TGTGCCAGTACCCCAGGATCTACAGGGGGGGGAAAACTGTTTTTT. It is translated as CASTPGSTGGGKLFF.